The next 29 T cell receptor beta chains were all read from a single sample in a study of identical twins (dated by TCRdb to 2016 to 2017). The method behind the library was 5' RACE. Instrument used: Illumina HiSeq 2000. In TCRdb, the public reads were trimmed at Q25 with fastp and aligned with MiXCR, with productive beta chains retained. One record per CDR3 amino acid sequence lists the most common genes and DNA. In all, the sample holds fewer than 250,000 distinct CDR3 sequences, and around 7% of those were seen once. The top ten clones comprise roughly 3.7% of the sample. Another study also made use of these data, one on yellow fever vaccine responses in identical twins.

Source material: memory (CD45RO+) T cells sorted from blood. The sample's cell subset or site label, decoded: CD45RO+ enriched T cells. These receptors all come from a woman between 18 and 30 years old in good health.

This clonotype occurred many times. This chain links TRBV6-1 with TRBJ2-1; 7 bases agree with TRBD1. The V and J ends lost 6 bases and 4 bases, in that order; junction bases with no gene match: 9. The CDR3 runs to 15 residues. Per the germline V gene, CDR1 is MNHNS and CDR2 is SASEGT. For the CDR3, the DNA is TGTGCCAGCAGCCAATCAGGGGGACCTTACAATGAGCAGTTCTTC. Translation gives CASSQSGGPYNEQFF.

Comment on this clonotype: The germline gene is not matched at one end of the junction; a read error may be the cause. The genes are TRBV20-1 and TRBJ2-1; 9 bases are a match to TRBD2. The CDR3 loop spans 16 amino acids. Germline lookup yields CDR1 DFQATT and CDR2 SNEGSKA (reference sequence). This CDR3 is CCARSSGGVSYNEQFF. In nucleotides, the CDR3 is TGCTGTGCTAGGAGTAGCGGGGGCGTTTCCTACAATGAGCAGTTCTTC.

This clonotype has more than one count but fewer than ten. V is TRBV11-2 and J is TRBJ2-5, with a tentative D call TRBD1 (5 bases). Trimming shortened V by 0 bases and J by 1 base, and 9 bases separated the two germline ends. The CDR3 sequence is 15 residues long. The germline V gene has CDR1 SGHAT and CDR2 FQNNGV. The CDR3 spells CASSLDRARQETQYF. The CDR3, as DNA: TGTGCCAGCAGCTTAGACAGGGCCCGCCAAGAGACCCAGTACTTC.

This clonotype has only a few counts. The rearrangement joins TRBV10-3 to TRBJ2-6, with D hard to call. The CDR3 is 15 residues long. Germline assignment: CDR1 ENHRY and CDR2 SYGVKD. Trimming removed 3 bases from V and 0 bases from J, with 6 bases in between. DNA for the CDR3: TGTGCCATCAGTGATGAGCTCTCTGGGGCCAACGTCCTGACTTTC. Amino acid sequence: CAISDELSGANVLTF.

V gene TRBV10-3 combines with J gene TRBJ2-1; unclear D gene. CDR1 is ENHRY, CDR2 SYGVKD, per germline. This CDR3 spans 17 amino acids. The germline V and J ends were trimmed by 2 bases and 4 bases, with 18 bases remaining between them. The CDR3 nucleotides are TGTGCCATCAGTGAGGCCCCACCCGACAAAGGGTACAATGAGCAGTTCTTC. Its protein product is CAISEAPPDKGYNEQFF.

The V call is TRBV4-1, the J call TRBJ1-2; no clear D. Germline CDR1 is MGHRA and CDR2 is YSYEKL. This CDR3 has 15 amino acids. V lost 1 base and J 0 bases, leaving 9 bases between the germline ends. For the CDR3, the DNA is TGCGCCAGCAGCCAAGCCCTGGGAACTAACTATGGCTACACCTTC. This translates into CASSQALGTNYGYTF.

This clonotype showed up many times. The chain combines TRBV5-1 with TRBJ1-4, with D uncertain. The germline V gene has CDR1 SGHRS and CDR2 YFSETQ. The CDR3 loop spans 15 amino acids. V was clipped by 4 bases and J by 8 bases, with 18 bases between them. The CDR3 is CASSPSSPELEKLFF. The DNA for the CDR3 is TGCGCCAGCAGCCCCTCGAGTCCAGAACTCGAAAAACTGTTTTTT. Looking up the rest from reference TRBV5-1 and TRBJ1-4 gives the full variable domain: KAGVTQTPRYLIKTRGQQVTLSCSPISGHRSVSWYQQTPGQGLQFLFEYFSETQRNKGNFPGRFSGRQFSNSRSEMNVSTLELGDSALYLCASSPSSPELEKLFFGSGTQLSVL.

This clonotype has a count of ten or more. The V gene is TRBV12-3 or TRBV12-4, the J gene TRBJ1-5, with TRBD1 identical over 7 bases. The CDR3 has 16 residues. The V and J ends lost 3 bases and 3 bases, in that order; junction bases with no gene match: 8. The CDR3 sequence: CASSLLQGGSNQPQHF. The CDR3 nucleotides read TGTGCCAGCAGTTTGTTGCAGGGGGGTTCCAATCAGCCCCAGCATTTT.

This clonotype was picked up a small number of times. The CDR3 DNA sequence: TGTGCCAGCAACCGGGGGCCCGGGATGGAGACCCAGTACTTC. Translated: CASNRGPGMETQYF. The chain combines TRBV6-1 with TRBJ2-5; D may correspond to TRBD1 or TRBD2 (6 bases each). V was clipped by 7 bases and J by 5 bases, with 17 bases between them. Per the germline V gene, CDR1 is MNHNS and CDR2 is SASEGT. CDR3 size: 14 residues.

This sequence joins TRBV20-1 and TRBJ1-2, with 8 bases aligning to TRBD1. The CDR3 covers 16 residues. Germline-derived CDR1 and CDR2 are DFQATT and SNEGSKA (reference sequence). Trimming at V came to 3 bases and at J to 6 bases, leaving 15 bases not matched to a gene. This CDR3 is CSASGDVIQGGDGYTF. The CDR3 DNA is TGCAGTGCTAGTGGGGATGTAATACAGGGGGGAGATGGCTACACCTTC.

In this sample, this clonotype turned up many times. The chain employs TRBV4-2 and TRBJ2-7; 9 bases are shared with TRBD1. The CDR3 is 17 residues long. V trimming: 2 bases; J trimming: 1 base; junction bases outside the gene matches: 9. CDR1 is LGHNA and CDR2 is YNFKEQ in the germline V gene. Written as DNA, the CDR3 is TGTGCCAGCAGCCAACTTACCCGGGACAGGGAATCCTACGAGCAGTACTTC. Amino acid sequence: CASSQLTRDRESYEQYF.

This clonotype appeared a single time. The chain joins TRBV3-1 to TRBJ2-2; tentative D call: TRBD2 (6 bases). CDR1 LGHDT and CDR2 YNNKEL come from the germline V gene (reference sequence). V was pared by 7 bases and J by 1 base, with 19 bases between. The CDR3 has 17 amino acids. The CDR3 nucleotides read TGTGCCAGCACCCACTCCAACGGGGGTCGGAACACCGGGGAGCTGTTTTTT. This encodes CASTHSNGGRNTGELFF.

This clonotype has a count of ten or more. V gene TRBV2 combines with J gene TRBJ2-1, with 15 bases matching TRBD2. Germline loops: CDR1 SNHLY, CDR2 FYNNEI. The CDR3 runs to 18 residues. With V trimmed by 6 bases and J by 2 bases, 8 bases remained unmatched. The CDR3 loop is CASRTGTSGRYAYNEQFF. The DNA of the CDR3 is TGTGCCAGCAGAACCGGGACTAGCGGGAGGTATGCCTACAATGAGCAGTTCTTC.

The gene calls are TRBV9 and TRBJ1-1; D not certain. The CDR3 runs 14 residues. V shed 0 bases and J shed 0 bases, with 6 bases lying between them. Germline loops: CDR1 SGDLS, CDR2 YYNGEE. CDR3 in DNA: TGTGCCAGCAGCGTAGGTCTAGTGAACACTGAAGCTTTCTTT. Translation: CASSVGLVNTEAFF. The full variable domain, in which reference TRBV9 and TRBJ1-1 provide the parts outside the CDR3, is DSGVTQTPKHLITATGQRVTLRCSPRSGDLSVYWYQQSLDQGLQFLIQYYNGEERAKGNILERFSAQQFPDLHSELNLSSLELGDSALYFCASSVGLVNTEAFFGQGTRLTVV.

The chain is built from TRBV20-1 and TRBJ2-7, with D tentatively TRBD1 or TRBD2 (5 bases each). This CDR3 is built from 13 residues. Trimming removed 2 bases at V and 2 bases at J, with 10 bases between. Germline V gene lookup returns CDR1 DFQATT and CDR2 SNEGSKA (reference sequence). This CDR3 reads CSARSADTYEQYF. CDR3 coding DNA: TGCAGTGCTAGATCAGCGGACACCTACGAGCAGTACTTC.

This clonotype appeared once. The genes are TRBV6-6 and TRBJ2-3; 9 positions agree with TRBD2. There are 13 residues in the CDR3. V was clipped by 6 bases and J by 6 bases; unmatched bases: 4. Germline V gene data show CDR1 as MNHNY and CDR2 as SVGAGI (reference sequence). Here the CDR3 DNA reads TGTGCCAGCAGGTTAGCGGGAGCTGATACGCAGTATTTT. Amino acid sequence: CASRLAGADTQYF.

The chain has TRBV20-1 and TRBJ2-7; D uncertain. V dropped 3 bases and J dropped 3 bases, with 12 bases sitting between them. The CDR3 spans 13 residues. Germline V gene data show CDR1 as DFQATT and CDR2 as SNEGSKA (reference sequence). The CDR3 DNA is TGCAGTGCTAGGACCAATTCCCACTACGAGCAGTACTTC. It encodes CSARTNSHYEQYF.

The chain uses TRBV9 and TRBJ2-7, with 8 nucleotides matching TRBD2. V lost 5 bases to trimming and J lost 2 bases; unmatched junction nucleotides: 3. The CDR3 is 13 amino acids. The germline V gene encodes CDR1 SGDLS and CDR2 YYNGEE. CDR3: CASSQAGAYEQYF. In DNA, the CDR3 is TGTGCCAGCAGTCAAGCGGGAGCCTACGAGCAGTACTTC.

This clonotype was found many times. The CDR3: CASSESGVNTGELFF. CDR3 bases: TGTGCCAGCAGTGAATCGGGAGTGAACACCGGGGAGCTGTTTTTT. V is TRBV2 and J is TRBJ2-2; a weak D match, TRBD2 (6 bases). Germline CDR1 SNHLY, CDR2 FYNNEI. The CDR3 contains 15 residues. The V end lost 2 bases, the J end lost 1 base, and 8 bases lay between the germline ends.

The chain uses TRBV9 and TRBJ2-3; 7 nucleotides line up with TRBD1. This CDR3 contains 13 residues. V dropped 3 bases and J dropped 8; count of bases not matched to a gene: 6. CDR1 is SGDLS, CDR2 YYNGEE, per germline. The DNA for the CDR3 is TGTGCCAGCAGCGGAAACAGGGGTGGTACGCAGTATTTT. It yields the protein CASSGNRGGTQYF.

J is TRBJ1-3 and V is TRBV6-1, with unresolved D. Germline V gene sequence: CDR1 MNHNS, CDR2 SASEGT. The CDR3 is 15 residues long. V lost 7 bases and J 0 bases, leaving 13 bases between the germline ends. The CDR3 is CASKTGLVSGNTIYF. CDR3 sequence (DNA): TGTGCCAGCAAAACGGGCCTCGTCTCTGGAAACACCATATATTTT.

Ten or more counts support this clonotype. The chain recombines TRBV3-1 with TRBJ1-5; maybe TRBD1 (6 bases). There are 14 residues in the CDR3. CDR1 is LGHDT and CDR2 is YNNKEL in the germline V gene (reference sequence). V lost 4 bases and J 3 bases, leaving 10 bases between the germline ends. The CDR3 DNA follows: TGTGCCAGCAGCCTTGGACAGCCCAATCAGCCCCAGCATTTT. This gives the protein CASSLGQPNQPQHF.

V gene TRBV20-1 combines with J gene TRBJ2-5, with D possibly being TRBD2 (5 bases). The CDR3 spans 12 residues. The ends were cut back, 5 bases at V and 5 bases at J, with 12 bases in the middle. CDR1 and CDR2 from the germline V gene are DFQATT and SNEGSKA (reference sequence). The CDR3, as DNA: TGCAGTGCTCCGGACTTAGGGGAGACCCAGTACTTC. Encoded protein: CSAPDLGETQYF.

This clonotype was recorded at least ten times. The chain couples TRBV5-1 to TRBJ1-2; 11 bases match TRBD1. Germline V gene lookup returns CDR1 SGHRS and CDR2 YFSETQ. This CDR3 has 16 residues. With V trimmed by 4 bases and J by 6 bases, 11 bases remained unmatched. This CDR3 reads CASSTWTGGGTDGYTF. The CDR3 nucleotides are TGCGCCAGCAGCACCTGGACAGGGGGCGGTACCGATGGCTACACCTTC.

This clonotype came up a few times. The genes are TRBV24-1 and TRBJ1-5; TRBD1 matches 11 bases. Losses at the gene ends were 4 bases for V and 4 bases for J; bases not matched to a gene: 2. Germline CDR1 is KGHDR and CDR2 is SFDVKD. The CDR3 length is 15 residues. The CDR3 is CATSDGTGGNQPQHF. The CDR3 coding sequence is TGTGCCACCAGTGACGGGACAGGGGGAAATCAGCCCCAGCATTTT.

The chain is built from TRBV29-1 and TRBJ2-1; perhaps TRBD1 as D (5 bases). Trimming stripped 6 bases from V and 5 bases from J, with 17 bases between. The CDR3 is 14 amino acids. The V gene's germline CDR1 is SQVTM and CDR2 ANQGSEA. The CDR3 coding sequence is TGCAGCGTCCCCCCAGGGTTGGTCAACAATGAGCAGTTCTTC. As protein: CSVPPGLVNNEQFF.

This chain links TRBV6-5 with TRBJ2-3; TRBD2 matches 9 bases. J lost 12 bases, V lost 5 bases, and 6 bases had no gene match. The CDR3 has 12 amino acids. Germline V gene data show CDR1 as MNHEY and CDR2 as SVGAGI. The DNA for the CDR3 is TGTGCCAGCAGTCCGCTAGCGGGACTACAGTATTTT. Protein product: CASSPLAGLQYF.

This clonotype was observed many times. This sequence joins TRBV29-1 and TRBJ1-1; perhaps TRBD1 as D (6 bases). CDR1 SQVTM and CDR2 ANQGSEA come from the germline V gene. The V and J ends lost 0 bases and 9 bases respectively, with 17 bases between them. The CDR3 has 14 residues. CDR3 nucleotides: TGCAGCGTTGAAGATTTGGGGGACATGGGGAAAGCTTTCTTT. Translation gives CSVEDLGDMGKAFF.

In its sample, this clonotype was seen many times. V usage is TRBV12-3 or TRBV12-4 and J usage is TRBJ1-1; possible D gene TRBD1, 5 bases. This CDR3 region has 14 residues. V was clipped by 5 bases and J by 4 bases, with 14 bases between them. CDR3 protein: CASSPLGGATEAFF. The CDR3 DNA reads TGTGCCAGCAGTCCCCTTGGCGGGGCCACTGAAGCTTTCTTT.